These 14 T cell receptor beta chains came from one sample sequenced in a study of blood T cell repertoires in COVID-19. Sequenced by immunoSEQ multiplex PCR; TCRdb stores in-frame clones only, minus some. This sample has around 100,000 clones, with more than 70% found just once. Source material: peripheral blood. The receptors derive from a human donor in a cohort sampled during active COVID-19.

The table lists this clone with a count of one. This chain joins TRBV5-5 and TRBJ1-1, with 11 bases aligning to TRBD1. Trimming removed 2 bases from V and 8 bases from J; junction bases left unmatched: 8. The CDR3 loop spans 15 amino acids. CDR1 and CDR2 from the germline V gene are SGHKS and YYEKEE (reference sequence). As DNA, the CDR3 is TGTGCCAGCAGCTTACTCGGACAGGGGGCGCGGGAAGCTTTCTTT. It is translated as CASSLLGQGAREAFF.

This chain links TRBV3-1 (or the pseudogene TRBV3-2) with TRBJ2-5, with TRBD2 matching 11 bases. The trim removed 4 bases at V and 1 base at J, leaving 2 bases unmatched. Germline loops: CDR1 LGHDT, CDR2 YNNKEL (reference sequence). The CDR3 length is 15 residues. CDR3 coding DNA: TGTGCCAGCAGCCGACTAGCGGGGTTCCAAGAGACCCAGTACTTC. Translating it yields CASSRLAGFQETQYF.

The chain carries TRBV5-1 and TRBJ1-1; the D gene is possibly TRBD1 (6 bases). The germline gives CDR1 SGHRS, CDR2 YFSETQ. The germline V and J ends were trimmed by 5 bases and 4 bases, with 15 bases remaining between them. CDR3 length: 14 amino acids. Written as DNA, the CDR3 is TGCGCCAGCAGTTTACCTTCGGACAGCACTGAAGCTTTCTTT. Its protein is CASSLPSDSTEAFF.

This chain connects TRBV9 to TRBJ1-1; 8 bases match TRBD1. The trim removed 5 bases at V and 4 bases at J, leaving 10 bases unmatched. The germline CDR1 and CDR2 sequences are SGDLS and YYNGEE. This CDR3 has 15 amino acids. CDR3 DNA: TGTGCCAGCAGTCGACAGGGGAGGGGAATCACTGAAGCTTTCTTT. Amino acid sequence: CASSRQGRGITEAFF.

The chain combines TRBV11-2 with TRBJ2-1; no clear D. CDR1 and CDR2 (germline): SGHAT, FQNNGV. This CDR3 has 14 amino acids. The V end was cut by 3 bases, the J end by 7 bases, with 13 bases between. CDR3 sequence: CASSLGNSANEQFF. DNA of the CDR3: TGTGCCAGCAGCTTGGGCAATTCCGCAAATGAGCAGTTCTTC.

This clone was seen more than once but under ten times. V is TRBV7-8 and J is TRBJ2-7; 10 nucleotides match TRBD2. Germline trimming cut 3 bases from V and 6 bases from J; bases unmatched to any gene: 2. Germline CDR1 is SGHVS and CDR2 is FQNEAQ. The CDR3 loop spans 13 amino acids. CDR3 amino acids: CASSLGLASEQYF. The CDR3 DNA sequence: TGTGCCAGCAGCTTGGGACTAGCGAGCGAGCAGTACTTC.

The chain is built from TRBV5-4 and TRBJ2-7; 9 bases line up with TRBD1. The CDR3 spans 13 residues. V was pared by 5 bases and J by 6 bases, with 6 bases of the junction left unmatched. Germline V lookup: CDR1 SGHNT, CDR2 YYREEE (reference sequence). The CDR3 DNA sequence: TGTGCCAGCAGGGGACAGGGTGGGGGCGAGCAGTACTTC. Translated, it gives CASRGQGGGEQYF.

The chain couples TRBV5-6 to TRBJ1-2; D is possibly TRBD1 (5 bases). Trimming left V 4 bases short and J 10 bases short, with 23 bases between. CDR3 length: 15 amino acids. Germline CDR1 SGHDT, CDR2 YYEEEE. The CDR3 DNA reads TGTGCCAGCAGCCTCGCGGGACGGCCGAACGACGTCTACACCTTC. Its translation: CASSLAGRPNDVYTF.

This rearrangement joins TRBV12-2 to TRBJ2-5; TRBD2, the table's D call, was not compared with the DNA. TRBV12-2 is annotated as a pseudogene. CDR3 length: 15 amino acids. CDR3 sequence: CASRLVAGGRETQYF. As DNA, the CDR3 is TGTGCAAGTCGCTTAGTAGCGGGGGGGAGGGAGACCCAGTACTTC.

V and J are TRBV21-1 and TRBJ2-7; the table assigns TRBD1, which was not confirmed against the DNA. TRBV21-1 is classified as a pseudogene. CDR3 length: 15 amino acids. The CDR3 region has the DNA TGTGCCAGCAGCATACAGGGGGCAAGGTTCTACGAGCAGTACTTC. Translating it yields CASSIQGARFYEQYF.

Only one count was recorded for this clone. This chain joins TRBV7-2 and TRBJ1-1; a possible D gene is TRBD1 (6 bases). The CDR3 runs to 13 residues. The germline V and J ends were trimmed by 5 bases and 4 bases, with 11 bases remaining between them. The germline V gene encodes CDR1 SGHTA and CDR2 FQGNSA. CDR3: CASSLGQSTEAFF. The CDR3, as DNA: TGTGCCAGCAGCCTAGGACAGAGCACTGAAGCTTTCTTT.

The chain recombines TRBV28 with TRBJ2-7; 11 positions agree with TRBD2. The CDR3 is 13 amino acids. V shed 10 bases, J shed 7 bases, and the junction held 9 bases outside the gene matches. Germline lookup yields CDR1 MDHEN and CDR2 SYDVKM. CDR3 in DNA: TGTGCCACCGATAGCGGGAGGGCCCTGGAGCAGTACTTC. Translating gives CATDSGRALEQYF. Based on the CDR3 plus reference TRBV28 and TRBJ2-7, the full variable domain is DVKVTQSSRYLVKRTGEKVFLECVQDMDHENMFWYRQDPGLGLRLIYFSYDVKMKEKGDIPEGYSVSREKKERFSLILESASTNQTSMYLCATDSGRALEQYFGPGTRLTVT.

This chain links TRBV7-9 with TRBJ1-2; 7 bases are a match to TRBD1. CDR1 is SEHNR and CDR2 is FQNEAQ in the germline V gene (reference sequence). The CDR3 spans 14 residues. The V and J ends lost 4 bases and 4 bases, in that order; junction bases with no gene match: 6. CDR3 DNA: TGTGCCAGCAGCTCGATGACAGGGAGCTATGGCTACACCTTC. Its translation is CASSSMTGSYGYTF.

The rearrangement joins TRBV19 to TRBJ1-5; D perhaps matches TRBD1 (6 bases). CDR3 length equals 14 residues. Germline V CDR1 and CDR2: LNHDA, SQIVND (reference sequence). V was pared by 3 bases and J by 4 bases, with 10 bases between. The CDR3 sequence: CASSMVRGNQPQHF. In DNA, the CDR3 is TGTGCCAGTAGTATGGTCAGGGGAAATCAGCCCCAGCATTTT.